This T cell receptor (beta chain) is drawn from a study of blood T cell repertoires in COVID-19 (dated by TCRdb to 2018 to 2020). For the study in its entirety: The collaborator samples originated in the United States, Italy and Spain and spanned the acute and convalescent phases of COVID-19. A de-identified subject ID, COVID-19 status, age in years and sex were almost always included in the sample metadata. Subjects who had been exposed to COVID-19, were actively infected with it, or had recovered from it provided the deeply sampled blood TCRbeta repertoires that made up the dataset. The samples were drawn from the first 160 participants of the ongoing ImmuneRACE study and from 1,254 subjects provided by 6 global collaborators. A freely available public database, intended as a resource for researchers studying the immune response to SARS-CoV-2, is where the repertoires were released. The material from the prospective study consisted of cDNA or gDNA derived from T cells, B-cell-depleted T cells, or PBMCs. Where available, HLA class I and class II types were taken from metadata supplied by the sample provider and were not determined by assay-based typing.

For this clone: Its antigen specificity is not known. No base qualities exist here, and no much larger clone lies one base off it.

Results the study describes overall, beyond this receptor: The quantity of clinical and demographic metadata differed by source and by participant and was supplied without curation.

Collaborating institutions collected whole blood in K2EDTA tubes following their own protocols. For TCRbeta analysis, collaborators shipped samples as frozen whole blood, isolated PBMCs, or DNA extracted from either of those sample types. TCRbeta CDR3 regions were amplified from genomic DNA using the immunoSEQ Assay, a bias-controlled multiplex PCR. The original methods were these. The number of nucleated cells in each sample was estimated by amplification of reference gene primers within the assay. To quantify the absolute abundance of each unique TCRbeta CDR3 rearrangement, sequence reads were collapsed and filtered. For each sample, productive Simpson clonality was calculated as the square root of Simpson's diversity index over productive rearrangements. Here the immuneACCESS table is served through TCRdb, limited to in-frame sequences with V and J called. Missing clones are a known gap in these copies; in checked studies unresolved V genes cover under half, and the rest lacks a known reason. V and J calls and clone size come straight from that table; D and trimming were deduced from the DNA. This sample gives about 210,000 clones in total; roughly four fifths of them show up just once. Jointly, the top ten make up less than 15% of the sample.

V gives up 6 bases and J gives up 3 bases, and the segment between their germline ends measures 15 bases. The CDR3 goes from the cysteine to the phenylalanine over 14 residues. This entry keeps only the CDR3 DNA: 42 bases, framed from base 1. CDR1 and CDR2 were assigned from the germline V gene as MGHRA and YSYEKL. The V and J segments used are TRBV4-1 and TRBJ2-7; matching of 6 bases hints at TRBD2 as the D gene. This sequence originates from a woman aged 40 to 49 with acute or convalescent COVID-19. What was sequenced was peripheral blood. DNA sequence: TGCGCCAGCAGGCGGGACTTCCTCCACTACGAGCAGTACTTC. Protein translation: CASRRDFLHYEQYF.